Shown below are 25 T cell receptor beta chains from a single sample sequenced in a study of memory CD4+ T cells and cytomegalovirus serostatus. This table comes from immunoSEQ multiplex PCR, and its TCRdb copy is limited to in-frame clones, with some not included. The repertoire holds 60,000 to 70,000 clones, about 75% seen once, with around 4.5% in the top ten. Single viable CD3+CD4+CD8-CD45RO+ cells were sorted as the memory CD4+ T cells. Sequenced input: memory CD4+ T cells from blood. Receptor source: an adult in good health and CMV-seropositive.

J is TRBJ2-5 and V is TRBV27; 8 bases line up with TRBD1. The germline CDR1 and CDR2 sequences are MNHEY and SMNVEV (reference sequence). V gave up 5 bases and J gave up 5 bases; unmatched junction bases: 7. CDR3 length: 14 residues. CDR3 region: CASSQKTGVETQYF. CDR3 in DNA: TGTGCCAGCAGTCAAAAGACAGGGGTCGAGACCCAGTACTTC.

This chain uses TRBV7-8 with TRBJ2-7, with 7 bases identical to TRBD2. Germline assignment: CDR1 SGHVS and CDR2 FQNEAQ. The CDR3 length is 15 residues. The ends lost 5 bases at V and 5 bases at J; junction bases unmatched: 12. CDR3 protein: CASSLKRELQDEQYF. Here the CDR3 DNA reads TGTGCCAGCAGCCTAAAGCGGGAACTGCAAGACGAGCAGTACTTC.

J is TRBJ1-2 and V is TRBV2; no reliable D call. CDR3 length: 11 residues. The V gene's germline CDR1 is SNHLY and CDR2 FYNNEI. The V gene lost 2 bases and the J gene lost 12 bases, with 10 bases spanning the gap. The CDR3 loop reads CASSERVEHTF. CDR3 sequence (DNA): TGTGCCAGCAGTGAACGGGTAGAACACACCTTC.

The V gene is TRBV11-2, the J gene TRBJ2-1, with a tentative D call TRBD1 (6 bases). The V gene's germline CDR1 is SGHAT and CDR2 FQNNGV. Trimming removed 6 bases from V and 4 bases from J, with 19 bases in between. This CDR3 is 16 amino acids long. The CDR3 spells CASRSTRGEAYNEQFF. CDR3 sequence (DNA): TGTGCCAGCAGGTCGACCAGGGGCGAGGCATACAATGAGCAGTTCTTC.

The chain has TRBV7-2 and TRBJ2-7; 10 nucleotides match TRBD1. V was clipped by 6 bases and J by 5 bases; unmatched bases: 7. The CDR3 length is 14 residues. Germline CDR1 is SGHTA and CDR2 is FQGNSA. In DNA, the CDR3 is TGTGCCAGCAGGCCGGACAGGGGGATTCACGAGCAGTACTTC. Its translation is CASRPDRGIHEQYF.

This chain joins TRBV4-2 and TRBJ1-5; D gene ambiguous. The germline CDR1 and CDR2 sequences are LGHNA and YNFKEQ. The CDR3 totals 15 residues. Trimming pared 0 bases from V and 5 bases from J, leaving 11 bases between. The CDR3 DNA sequence: TGTGCCAGCAGCCAAGATAAGAGAGGTTATCAGCCCCAGCATTTT. Protein sequence: CASSQDKRGYQPQHF.

The chain recombines TRBV19 with TRBJ1-5; D remains unclear. CDR3 length: 13 amino acids. V dropped 8 bases and J dropped 0 bases, with 8 bases sitting between them. CDR1 is LNHDA, CDR2 SQIVND, per germline (reference sequence). The CDR3 protein is CASAGDSNQPQHF. DNA for the CDR3: TGTGCCAGTGCCGGGGATAGCAATCAGCCCCAGCATTTT. Full variable domain (outside the CDR3, taken from reference TRBV19 and TRBJ1-5): DGGITQSPKYLFRKEGQNVTLSCEQNLNHDAMYWYRQDPGQGLRLIYYSQIVNDFQKGDIAEGYSVSREKKESFPLTVTSAQKNPTAFYLCASAGDSNQPQHFGDGTRLSIL.

This clone was found a few times. CDR3 protein: CASGASYNSPLHF. The CDR3 DNA is TGTGCCAGCGGGGCGTCTTATAATTCACCCCTCCACTTT. The chain uses TRBV18 and TRBJ1-6; a possible D gene is TRBD1 (5 bases). The length of the CDR3 is 13 residues. Germline CDR1 and CDR2: KGHSH and LQKENI. V was clipped by 8 bases and J by 4 bases, with 9 bases between them.

The chain uses TRBV2 and TRBJ1-3, with a weak D call TRBD1 (6 bases). The length of the CDR3 is 19 residues. V was clipped by 1 base and J by 8 bases, with 27 bases between them. From germline, CDR1 is SNHLY and CDR2 FYNNEI. The CDR3 loop reads CASSEGNPYRVKIVDTIYF. For the CDR3, the DNA is TGTGCCAGCAGTGAAGGCAATCCTTACAGGGTAAAGATCGTAGACACCATATATTTT.

The chain has TRBV7-9 and TRBJ2-3; TRBD1 agrees at 8 bases. From germline, CDR1 is SEHNR and CDR2 FQNEAQ (reference sequence). The CDR3 contains 14 residues. V shed 10 bases, J shed 5 bases, and the junction held 11 bases outside the gene matches. The CDR3 bases are TGTGCCAATTCGGACAGGGACGAGGAAGATACGCAGTATTTT. Protein: CANSDRDEEDTQYF.

This clone is a singleton in its sample. This rearrangement joins TRBV7-9 to TRBJ2-7; 12 bases are a match to TRBD2. CDR1 is SEHNR and CDR2 is FQNEAQ in the germline V gene (reference sequence). Trimming took 5 bases from V and 5 from J; bases not matched to a gene: 4. This CDR3 contains 14 residues. The CDR3 sequence: CASSLTSGRNEQYF. CDR3 DNA sequence: TGTGCCAGCAGCCTAACTAGCGGGAGGAACGAGCAGTACTTC.

The V gene is TRBV7-9, the J gene TRBJ2-2; 8 positions match TRBD2. The germline CDR1 and CDR2 sequences are SEHNR and FQNEAQ (reference sequence). After removal of 5 bases from V and 5 bases from J, the junction contained 7 bases not matched to a gene. This CDR3 region has 15 residues. CDR3: CASSPNSGITGELFF. DNA of the CDR3: TGTGCCAGCAGCCCCAATAGCGGGATTACCGGGGAGCTGTTTTTT.

The V and J genes are TRBV7-2 and TRBJ1-2; 10 bases agree with TRBD1. The CDR3 has 17 residues. Trimming at V came to 3 bases and at J to 1 base, leaving 8 bases not matched to a gene. CDR1 is SGHTA, CDR2 FQGNSA, per germline. CDR3 amino acids: CASSFKTGGLINYGYTF. CDR3 coding DNA: TGTGCCAGCAGCTTCAAGACAGGGGGCTTAATTAACTATGGCTACACCTTC. Full variable domain (remainder filled in from reference TRBV7-2 and TRBJ1-2): GAGVSQSPSNKVTEKGKDVELRCDPISGHTALYWYRQSLGQGLEFLIYFQGNSAPDKSGLPSDRFSAERTGGSVSTLTIQRTQQEDSAVYLCASSFKTGGLINYGYTFGSGTRLTVV.

The gene calls are TRBV18 and TRBJ1-4, with D uncertain. V was clipped by 3 bases and J by 0 bases, with 5 bases between them. Germline CDR1 reads KGHSH; CDR2 reads LQKENI. The CDR3 runs 14 residues. As DNA, the CDR3 is TGTGCCAGCTCACCCGGGACAACTAATGAAAAACTGTTTTTT. Translating gives CASSPGTTNEKLFF.

The rearrangement links TRBV15 to TRBJ2-3; TRBD1 matches 7 bases. Looked up from germline, CDR1 is LNHNV and CDR2 is YYDKDF (reference sequence). The V and J ends lost 5 bases and 5 bases, in that order; junction bases with no gene match: 10. CDR3 length: 15 residues. The CDR3 spells CATSGGQAAIDTQYF. The CDR3 coding sequence is TGTGCCACCAGCGGAGGACAGGCCGCGATAGATACGCAGTATTTT.

This sequence joins TRBV7-9 and TRBJ2-3; D remains unclear. With 1 base removed from V and 5 bases from J, the gap between germline ends came to 7 bases. The length of the CDR3 is 13 residues. The germline CDR1 and CDR2 sequences are SEHNR and FQNEAQ (reference sequence). In nucleotides, the CDR3 is TGTGCCAGCAGCTTAGAAGGGTTAGATACGCAGTATTTT. Translating gives CASSLEGLDTQYF.

This clone was recorded a few times. V usage is TRBV6-1 and J usage is TRBJ1-2; D remains ambiguous. Per germline, CDR1 MNHNS and CDR2 SASEGT. The germline V and J ends were trimmed by 6 bases and 2 bases, with 1 base remaining between them. This CDR3 is built from 10 residues. In nucleotides, the CDR3 is TGTGCCAGCAGCAACTATGGCTACACCTTC. Translated, it gives CASSNYGYTF.

The chain carries TRBV28 and TRBJ2-1, with 10 bases that match TRBD2. V was pared by 5 bases and J by 3 bases, with 10 bases of the junction left unmatched. This CDR3 is built from 17 residues. From germline, CDR1 is MDHEN and CDR2 SYDVKM. CDR3 region: CASSATAGTSVYNEQFF. CDR3 coding DNA: TGTGCCAGCAGTGCGACTGCCGGGACTAGCGTCTACAATGAGCAGTTCTTC.

The chain uses TRBV6-1 and TRBJ2-2, with 8 bases that match TRBD1. The CDR3 spans 15 residues. Germline trimming cut 6 bases from V and 2 bases from J; bases unmatched to any gene: 5. Looked up from germline, CDR1 is MNHNS and CDR2 is SASEGT. For the CDR3, the DNA is TGTGCCAGCAGCCAGACAGGGGAAAACACCGGGGAGCTGTTTTTT. Translation: CASSQTGENTGELFF.

This chain uses TRBV28 with TRBJ1-2, with TRBD1 matching over 12 bases. CDR3 length: 15 amino acids. V gave up 4 bases and J gave up 4 bases; unmatched junction bases: 4. Germline assignment: CDR1 MDHEN and CDR2 SYDVKM. This chain's CDR3 is CASSSGTGGGYGYTF. DNA of the CDR3: TGTGCCAGCAGTTCAGGGACAGGGGGCGGCTATGGCTACACCTTC.

The rearrangement links TRBV28 to TRBJ1-2; a weak D match, TRBD1 (5 bases). CDR1 MDHEN and CDR2 SYDVKM come from the germline V gene. The CDR3 length is 13 residues. Trimming cost V 6 bases and J 3 bases, with 11 bases left between them. CDR3 in amino acids: CASSLPGHYGYTF. Written as DNA, the CDR3 is TGTGCCAGCAGCCTGCCGGGGCACTATGGCTACACCTTC.

The gene calls are TRBV5-4 and TRBJ2-3; 10 bases are shared with TRBD1. The V gene end was trimmed by 6 bases and the J gene end by 4 bases; junction bases not matched to a gene: 5. The germline V gene has CDR1 SGHNT and CDR2 YYREEE (reference sequence). This CDR3 contains 14 residues. The CDR3 loop is CASTRDRGPDTQYF. The DNA for the CDR3 is TGTGCCAGCACCCGGGACAGGGGCCCAGATACGCAGTATTTT.

This clone showed up just once. The rearrangement joins TRBV7-2 to TRBJ1-1; D call uncertain. Germline assignment: CDR1 SGHTA and CDR2 FQGNSA. The CDR3 spans 14 residues. The germline V and J ends were trimmed by 2 bases and 4 bases, with 11 bases remaining between them. The CDR3 region is CASSLRGFGTEAFF. The CDR3 region has the DNA TGTGCCAGCAGCTTACGGGGATTTGGCACTGAAGCTTTCTTT. Drawing the rest from reference TRBV7-2 and TRBJ1-1, the complete variable domain is GAGVSQSPSNKVTEKGKDVELRCDPISGHTALYWYRQSLGQGLEFLIYFQGNSAPDKSGLPSDRFSAERTGGSVSTLTIQRTQQEDSAVYLCASSLRGFGTEAFFGQGTRLTVV.

V usage is TRBV2 and J usage is TRBJ2-1; 8 bases match TRBD2. Germline assignment: CDR1 SNHLY and CDR2 FYNNEI. The CDR3 is 12 residues long. Trimming took 7 bases from V and 7 from J; bases not matched to a gene: 3. The CDR3 nucleotides are TGTGCCAGCACGGGGGGGGAAAATGAGCAGTTCTTC. Translated: CASTGGENEQFF.

This rearrangement joins TRBV28 to TRBJ2-4; D gene unclear. V shed 3 bases and J shed 0 bases, with 9 bases lying between them. The V gene's germline CDR1 is MDHEN and CDR2 SYDVKM. CDR3 length: 15 residues. The CDR3: CASSFTALAKNIQYF. The CDR3 nucleotides read TGTGCCAGCAGTTTCACGGCTCTAGCCAAAAACATTCAGTACTTC.